Described below is a single T cell receptor beta chain sequence and its context. Its antigen remains unidentified. It has no much larger one-base neighbor in the sample; base qualities were not kept. RNA was extracted with the RNeasy kit and about 0.5 to 1 ug was reverse transcribed using random hexamers. The immunoSEQ multiplex PCR assay, which covers 54 Vbeta and 13 Jbeta segments, was used to amplify TCR beta CDR3 regions. PCR amplification bias was corrected by using a synthetic template baseline for primer optimization and computational correction. The study's processing was this. Reads were assigned to V, D and J genes according to IMGT and analyzed in immunoSEQ Analyzer, with only productive sequences retained. Clonality was calculated as one minus the Shannon entropy normalized by log2 of the number of productive unique sequences. Public and private clones were assessed among the 100 most prevalent clones of each patient and control. Susac-specific clones were defined as absent from healthy and MS cohorts, around 970 published viral clones and other ImmuneACCESS disease sequences. The public sequencing data were trimmed at Q25 with fastp and processed into clonotypes with MiXCR by TCRdb, which kept only in-frame beta chains. Rows are combined by CDR3 protein, so each entry shows the most common genes and DNA. TCRdb's processing, not the study's, gives the V and J calls here. The table for this sample lists 110,000 to 150,000 distinct CDR3 sequences; over 85% of them were counted only once. The ten biggest clones cover 0.25% to 0.3% of the sample.

This sample was included in a study of CD8 T cells in Susac syndrome (dated by TCRdb to between 2018 and 2021). For the study in its entirety: Whether CD8+ T cell activation and differentiation in Susac syndrome was antigen driven was tested using repertoire sequencing. CD8+ T cell repertoire clonality was compared between about a dozen healthy donors, approximately 14 Susac syndrome patients and 15 multiple sclerosis patients.

Broader findings and caveats from the paper: The TCR sequencing and HLA analysis was acknowledged to have included a relatively small number of individuals.

High-throughput TCR beta sequencing profiled peripheral blood CD8+ and CD4+ T cells from healthy donors, Susac syndrome patients and multiple sclerosis patients. The healthy donors served as controls matched for age and sex. Bulk CD8+ and CD4+ T cells were purified by magnetic negative isolation, while CD8+ TEMRA cells were enriched using FACS. Blood was collected in EDTA tubes and processed within 24 hours, with PBMCs isolated through density gradient centrifugation. PBMCs intended for TCR sequencing were frozen in liquid nitrogen and were later thawed in a 37 degrees C water bath. The sorted or isolated CD4+, CD8+ and CD8+ TEMRA cells had a purity of 90% or higher. The sequencing sample was made of CD8+ T cells from PBMCs. This receptor was identified in a human donor in good health.

In nucleotides, the sequence is TGTGCCTGGAGGCGCGGGGAGCTGTTTTTT. Its translation is CAWRRGELFF. The chain uses TRBV30 and TRBJ2-2, with the D gene not clear enough to name. V is reduced by 3 bases and J by 7 bases, leaving a spacing of 3 bases between them. CDR1 and CDR2, per the germline V gene (reference sequence), are GTSNPN and SVGIG. From the cysteine up to the phenylalanine, the CDR3 has a length of 10 residues. Solely the CDR3 DNA is kept, with 30 bases framed from the first base.